This T cell receptor (beta chain) was captured in a study of blood T cells in healthy people across ages. Study-wide findings and caveats: Among long-lived donors, naive CD4+ cells were more numerous and diversity higher than in aged donors.

This clonotype was counted only a few times. Its antigen is not identified. This CDR3 spans 15 amino acids. Unmatched junction bases numbered 11, after V lost 6 bases and J lost 4 bases. CDR1 and CDR2 from the germline V gene are DFQATT and SNEGSKA (reference sequence). Together with a sample-barcoded 5' primer, a J-beta primer mix was included in a second PCR lasting about 6 to 11 cycles. TCRdb recomputed calls from the 5' RACE reads with MiXCR, one row per CDR3 protein. The top ten clones hold about a fifth of a sample with about a million distinct CDR3 sequences, 51% of them seen once. The chain joins TRBV20-1 to TRBJ2-7, with 11 bases identical to TRBD2. The TCR was taken from an older woman in good health. Sequencing used blood. The CDR3 region has the DNA TGCAGTGCCCCAGACTTCACTAGCGGGAGTTACGAGCAGTACTTC. As protein: CSAPDFTSGSYEQYF.